This T cell receptor beta chain was recorded in a study of blood T cell repertoires in COVID-19. Study overall: T cells, B-cell-depleted T cells, or PBMCs supplied cDNA or gDNA.

Germline V CDR1 and CDR2: LGHDT, YNNKEL (reference sequence). The CDR3 runs to 15 residues. V lost 1 base and J 6 bases, leaving 14 bases between the germline ends. Per the original data handling: Amplified reference gene primers provided the basis for estimating nucleated cell counts. Sequencing was performed with immunoSEQ multiplex PCR; in TCRdb, only in-frame clones are kept and a portion is missing. V and J calls and clone size come straight from that table; D and trimming were deduced from the DNA. The sample shows under 85,000 clones, roughly nine tenths of them seen only once. The sequencing input was peripheral blood. This sequence was found in a man at least 80 years old in a cohort sampled during active COVID-19. The chain recombines TRBV3-1 (or the pseudogene TRBV3-2) with TRBJ2-3; the D gene is possibly TRBD1 (5 bases). DNA for the CDR3: TGTGCCAGCAGCCAAGGTACGAGCAGGGCCGATACGCAGTATTTT. The encoded protein is CASSQGTSRADTQYF.